The clone carrying this T cell receptor beta chain was seen a few times. The authors' processing: The assay estimated nucleated cells by amplifying reference gene primers. Sequenced by immunoSEQ multiplex PCR; TCRdb stores in-frame clones only, minus some. V and J calls and clone size are those listed in that table; D and trimming were worked out from the DNA. The sample shows some 200,000 clones, about 86% of them seen only once. This specimen comes from a study of blood T cell repertoires in COVID-19. Study information: Material from acute and convalescent COVID-19 was sourced from the United States, Italy and Spain. Nucleic acid was either cDNA or gDNA, and it came from T cells, B-cell-depleted T cells, or PBMCs.

J was trimmed by 8 bases and V by 2 bases; bases with no gene match: 13. CDR1 LNHDA and CDR2 SQIVND come from the germline V gene (reference sequence). The CDR3 consists of 17 residues. The TCR was taken from a man aged 25 to 40 with active or convalescent COVID-19. The rearrangement links TRBV19 to TRBJ2-1; 9 bases map to TRBD1. The sample taken for sequencing was peripheral blood. The CDR3 here is CASSIKGAGQGMYEQFF. The DNA for the CDR3 is TGTGCCAGTAGTATAAAGGGTGCGGGACAGGGAATGTATGAGCAGTTCTTC.